This T cell receptor (beta chain) was found in a study of T cells in Graves' hyperthyroidism and ophthalmopathy. The sample holds many counts of this clonotype. The antigen remains undetermined. Based on clinical symptoms, serum thyroxine and TRAb, thyroid ultrasound and orbital computed tomography, diagnoses were reached. Study results and limitations: The model forecast ophthalmopathy, anticipating it by a median about 6.5 months before onset. Ophthalmopathy cases were set apart from stable hyperthyroidism by a 13 V-J model. Peripheral blood also featured most of the thyroid clonotypes expanded above 0.001.

The CDR3 sequence is 13 residues long. CDR1 and CDR2 from the germline V gene are SGHTA and FQGNSA. V was cut by 1 base and J by 4 bases, with 8 bases left in between. Amplification of TCR beta CDR3 regions used RNA as the template. TCR CDR3 underwent first-round RT-PCR with the HTBI primer set. Each CDR3 protein gets one entry after TCRdb re-called the multiplex PCR reads with MiXCR. Here the sample spans hundreds of thousands of distinct CDR3 sequences, about 45% being singletons. This receptor was obtained from an adult man with Graves' disease, either hyperthyroidism or ophthalmopathy (not recorded which). The V and J genes are TRBV7-2 and TRBJ2-7; D remains unclear. The specimen was peripheral blood or thyroid tissue (not recorded which). This CDR3 is CASSLDWRYEQYF. CDR3 sequence (DNA): TGTGCCAGCAGCTTAGACTGGCGATACGAGCAGTACTTC.